The source of this T cell receptor (beta chain) is a study of blood T cell repertoires in COVID-19. The table lists this clone with a count of one. Libraries were prepared by immunoSEQ multiplex PCR; TCRdb keeps only in-frame clonotypes and omits some of them. The repertoire holds under 200,000 clones, with roughly 78% as singletons. With 8 bases removed from V and 0 bases from J, the gap between germline ends came to 16 bases. The CDR3 sequence is 15 residues long. CDR1 and CDR2 (germline): MDHEN, SYDVKM. The clonotype was recovered from a woman in her 70s in a cohort exposed to, infected with or recovered from COVID-19 (not recorded which). V is TRBV28 and J is TRBJ1-2; D not certain. Material: PBMCs or T cells enriched from blood (not recorded which). CDR3 amino acids: CASFPPGRANYGYTF. DNA for the CDR3: TGTGCCAGCTTTCCTCCGGGAAGAGCTAACTATGGCTACACCTTC.